Each of the 21 T cell receptor beta chains below was sequenced from the same sample in a study of T cell clonality in common variable immunodeficiency. Some clones are missing from TCRdb's copy, which holds only in-frame ones; the method was immunoSEQ multiplex PCR. The specimen has tens of thousands of clones, none found just once. The sequenced sample was peripheral blood mononuclear cells. All receptors come from a person between 18 and 75 years old in good health.

This clone was seen only a few times. The read terminates 3 residues ahead of where the CDR3 ends, so the germline J gene completes it. The chain joins TRBV2 to TRBJ1-2, with D perhaps matching TRBD1 (6 bases). The CDR3 consists of 14 residues. Germline V gene sequence: CDR1 SNHLY, CDR2 FYNNEI. With 3 bases removed from V and 3 bases from J, the gap between germline ends came to 11 bases. CDR3 protein: CASSDLPGDYGYTF. CDR3 bases read: TGTGCCAGCAGTGATCTTCCAGGGGACTATGGC.

This clone was picked up many times. The CDR3 extends 3 residues past the end of the read, so its final part is completed from the germline J gene. The rearrangement links TRBV10-3 to TRBJ2-6; TRBD1 agrees at 12 bases. Per germline, CDR1 ENHRY and CDR2 SYGVKD. The CDR3 is made up of 15 amino acids. With V trimmed by 6 bases and J by 12 bases, 9 bases remained unmatched. The CDR3 loop reads CAISTGTGGAGVLTF. The sequenced CDR3 bases are TGTGCCATCAGCACCGGGACAGGGGGCGCGGGCGTC.

This clone was counted ten times or more. The CDR3 spells CASSPGTGVDEQYF. Partial CDR3 DNA: TGTGCCAGCTCACCAGGGACAGGGGTAGACGAG. This chain joins TRBV18 and TRBJ2-7; 10 nucleotides match TRBD1. The read ends 3 residues before the CDR3 terminus; that terminus is restored from the germline J gene. Germline CDR1 and CDR2: KGHSH and LQKENI. The V segment lost 2 bases and the J segment 5 bases; nucleotides outside the gene matches: 3. This CDR3 is built from 14 residues.

This clone came up many times. The CDR3 goes on 3 residues after the read ends, and that part is filled in from the germline J gene. The chain has TRBV30 and TRBJ1-2; TRBD1 agrees at 8 bases. Germline V gene sequence: CDR1 GTSNPN, CDR2 SVGIG (reference sequence). Trimming cost V 8 bases and J 7 bases; bases outside gene matches: 9. The CDR3 runs to 12 residues. The CDR3 is CAGQGTTSGYTF. Incomplete CDR3 DNA: TGTGCCGGACAGGGCACGACGAGTGGC.

This clone was observed at least ten times. The DNA ends 3 residues before the CDR3 does, and the rest of the CDR3 is filled in from the germline J gene. The chain is built from TRBV5-1 and TRBJ2-2, with 9 bases aligning to TRBD2. V lost 3 bases to trimming and J lost 3 bases; unmatched junction nucleotides: 9. The germline V gene has CDR1 SGHRS and CDR2 YFSETQ. The CDR3 has 17 residues. The CDR3 spells CASSSVAGEFYTGELFF. The CDR3 DNA, read in part, is TGCGCCAGCAGCTCGGTAGCGGGAGAGTTCTACACCGGGGAG.

This clone came up many times. The CDR3 end falls 3 residues outside the read, so it is completed with the germline J gene. V and J are TRBV7-9 and TRBJ2-7; no reliable D call. The CDR3 extends over 14 amino acids. Trimming removed 5 bases at V and 2 bases at J, with 13 bases between. CDR1 is SEHNR and CDR2 is FQNEAQ in the germline V gene (reference sequence). CDR3 region: CASSPLRQAYEQYF. The CDR3 bases that were read are TGTGCCAGCAGCCCCCTTCGGCAGGCCTACGAG.

Ten or more counts support this clone. The read finishes 3 residues shy of the CDR3 end, and the germline J gene is used to complete it. The chain links TRBV2 to TRBJ2-7, with 13 bases identical to TRBD2. With V trimmed by 5 bases and J by 1 base, 11 bases remained unmatched. CDR3 length equals 18 residues. Germline V CDR1 and CDR2: SNHLY, FYNNEI. This CDR3 reads CASSSGLAGIQGSYEQYF. The sequenced part of the CDR3 DNA is TGTGCCAGCAGTTCGGGACTAGCGGGAATTCAGGGGTCCTACGAG.

This clone was found many times. The part of the CDR3 DNA that was read is TGTGCCAGCAGCCTTGGACAGGGGACGGTTTCACCC. It translates to CASSLGQGTVSP. The full CDR3 protein is CASSLGQGTVSPLHF. The chain joins TRBV2 to TRBJ1-6, with TRBD1 identical over 9 bases. The read stops 3 residues short of the end of the CDR3; the missing end is completed from the germline J gene. This CDR3 has 15 residues. Trimming at V came to 6 bases and at J to 9 bases, leaving 9 bases not matched to a gene. In germline, CDR1 is SNHLY, CDR2 FYNNEI.

This clone was observed a handful of times. The sequenced fragment ends 3 residues before the CDR3 boundary, so the rest is inferred from the germline J gene. The genes are TRBV2 and TRBJ2-7, with D tentatively TRBD1 (6 bases). Germline V gene sequence: CDR1 SNHLY, CDR2 FYNNEI. The ends were cut back, 5 bases at V and 0 bases at J, with 11 bases in the middle. This CDR3 is built from 14 residues. CDR3 sequence reads: CASSQRQDSYEQYF. CDR3 DNA, as far as it was read: TGTGCCAGCAGTCAGAGACAGGACTCCTACGAG.

This clone was detected ten times or more. Partial CDR3 DNA: TGCAGTGCTAGAGATTGGGGCGGGGGGGACAATGAG. Amino acids: CSARDWGGGDNE. The full CDR3 protein is CSARDWGGGDNEQFF. The J gene is TRBJ2-1, the V gene TRBV20-1; TRBD2 agrees at 9 bases. With the read ending 3 residues before the CDR3 end, the germline J gene is used to fill in that end. This CDR3 is 15 amino acids long. J gave up 5 bases and V 0 bases, and 5 bases lay outside the gene matches. CDR1 is DFQATT, CDR2 SNEGSKA, per germline (reference sequence).

This clone was counted ten times or more. CDR3 protein: CASSLRTSGSITQYF. The sequenced CDR3 bases are TGTGCCAGCAGCTTGAGGACTAGCGGGAGCATAACG. This chain joins TRBV5-4 and TRBJ2-3; the match to TRBD2 covers 13 bases. The read is 3 residues too short to cover the CDR3 end, so that end is filled in from the germline J gene. The germline V gene encodes CDR1 SGHNT and CDR2 YYREEE (reference sequence). This CDR3 comprises 15 residues.

This clone was observed at least ten times. The CDR3 end falls 3 residues outside the read, so it is completed with the germline J gene. The rearrangement uses TRBV30 and TRBJ1-1; TRBD1 matches at 7 bases. V shed 2 bases, J shed 6 bases, and the junction held 3 bases outside the gene matches. Per the germline V gene, CDR1 is GTSNPN and CDR2 is SVGIG (reference sequence). CDR3 length equals 12 residues. CDR3 residues: CAWSQQGSEAFF. Incomplete CDR3 DNA: TGTGCCTGGAGTCAACAGGGGTCTGAA.

This clone showed up many times. The read ends 3 residues before the CDR3 terminus; that terminus is restored from the germline J gene. V and J are TRBV11-2 and TRBJ2-5; D is perhaps TRBD1 (6 bases). Germline values: CDR1 SGHAT, CDR2 FQNNGV. Trimming pared 1 base from V and 1 base from J, leaving 7 bases between. The CDR3 totals 14 residues. Incomplete CDR3 DNA: TGTGCCAGCAGCTTAGGACAGGCCCAAGAGACC. Translated, it gives CASSLGQAQET. The whole CDR3 region reads CASSLGQAQETQYF.

This clone was found many times. The CDR3 is cut off 3 residues early in the read; its end comes from the germline J gene. This rearrangement joins TRBV24-1 to TRBJ2-1; 9 positions match TRBD2. The CDR3 is made up of 14 amino acids. Germline-derived CDR1 and CDR2 are KGHDR and SFDVKD. V gave up 4 bases and J gave up 9 bases; unmatched junction bases: 6. The CDR3 loop reads CATSDDVTSGEQFF. CDR3 DNA, as far as it was read: TGTGCCACCAGTGACGACGTGACTAGCGGTGAG.

This clone was picked up many times. The read is 3 residues too short to cover the CDR3 end, so that end is filled in from the germline J gene. This chain links TRBV5-1 with TRBJ2-6; no reliable D call. CDR3 length: 16 amino acids. Germline lookup yields CDR1 SGHRS and CDR2 YFSETQ. Between the trimmed V and J ends, which lost 4 bases and 0 bases, there was a span of 11 bases. The chain's CDR3 is CASSGQAVSGANVLTF. The CDR3 DNA, read in part, is TGCGCCAGCAGCGGGCAGGCTGTCTCTGGGGCCAACGTC.

Ten or more counts support this clone. The read halts 3 residues ahead of the CDR3 end, with the missing end drawn from the germline J gene. The chain is built from TRBV29-1 and TRBJ1-1; D gene unclear. Per germline, CDR1 SQVTM and CDR2 ANQGSEA. The V and J ends lost 5 bases and 4 bases respectively, with 8 bases between them. The CDR3 sequence is 11 residues long. Partial CDR3 DNA: TGCAGCGTTCCACAGAGCACTGAA. This codes for CSVPQSTE. The entire CDR3 reads CSVPQSTEAFF.

This clone was seen at least ten times. The read terminates 3 residues ahead of where the CDR3 ends, so the germline J gene completes it. V usage is TRBV20-1 and J usage is TRBJ2-7, with D unclear. Germline loops: CDR1 DFQATT, CDR2 SNEGSKA (reference sequence). Trimming shortened V by 1 base and J by 4 bases, and 11 bases separated the two germline ends. This CDR3 is built from 13 residues. CDR3 sequence: CSARGLDGYEQYF. The sequenced CDR3 bases are TGCAGTGCTAGAGGACTCGACGGTTACGAG.

This clone was observed a few times. This CDR3 is CASRRDRGLGNTIYF. Incomplete CDR3 DNA: TGTGCCAGCCGCCGGGACAGGGGGTTAGGAAACACC. This chain uses TRBV2 with TRBJ1-3, with 11 positions matching TRBD1. The CDR3 end is not reached by the read, which stops 3 residues before it; the germline J gene fills it in. Germline V gene lookup returns CDR1 SNHLY and CDR2 FYNNEI. CDR3 length: 15 residues. J was trimmed by 4 bases and V by 8 bases; bases with no gene match: 7.

This clone showed up many times. The part of the CDR3 DNA that was read is TGTGCCAGCAGAAGCGGGACCTCTTACAATGAG. Translation: CASRSGTSYNE. The complete CDR3 reads CASRSGTSYNEQFF. The rearrangement joins TRBV28 to TRBJ2-1, with TRBD2 identical over 7 bases. Read data end 3 residues before the CDR3 end; the end is taken from the germline J gene. Trimming removed 6 bases from V and 4 bases from J; junction bases left unmatched: 6. The germline gives CDR1 MDHEN, CDR2 SYDVKM. The CDR3 contains 14 residues. The entire variable domain, with the rest obtained from reference TRBV28 and TRBJ2-1, is as follows: DVKVTQSSRYLVKRTGEKVFLECVQDMDHENMFWYRQDPGLGLRLIYFSYDVKMKEKGDIPEGYSVSREKKERFSLILESASTNQTSMYLCASRSGTSYNEQFFGPGTRLTVL.

Comments on this clone: From the germline J gene comes the end of the CDR3, since the read stops 3 residues before it. The chain recombines TRBV5-4 with TRBJ2-1; 7 positions match TRBD2. V gave up 0 bases and J gave up 7 bases; unmatched junction bases: 7. The germline V gene encodes CDR1 SGHNT and CDR2 YYREEE (reference sequence). This CDR3 has 15 residues. CDR3 DNA (partial): TGTGCCAGCAGCTTGGGTGCGGGAGCTCGGAATGAG. Translated: CASSLGAGARNE. The entire CDR3 sequence reads CASSLGAGARNEQFF.

This clone came up many times. The read stops 3 residues short of the end of the CDR3; the missing end is completed from the germline J gene. The rearrangement uses TRBV5-1 and TRBJ2-3; 7 bases match TRBD1. The CDR3 covers 15 residues. From germline, CDR1 is SGHRS and CDR2 YFSETQ. The V and J ends lost 3 bases and 2 bases, in that order; junction bases with no gene match: 6. The CDR3 sequence is CASSWSGQATDTQYF. The CDR3 DNA, read in part, is TGCGCCAGCAGCTGGTCTGGACAGGCCACAGATACG.